Listed below are T cell receptor beta chains from one sample, sequenced in a study of blood T cell repertoires in COVID-19. Measured with immunoSEQ multiplex PCR; TCRdb has only the in-frame clones, and not every one. The sample shows 140,000 to 150,000 clones, around four fifths of them seen only once. Material: peripheral blood. These receptors were collected from a human donor in a cohort sampled during active COVID-19. Both conserved end residues are part of each CDR3. Fields, in order: V gene, CDR3 protein.

>TRBV6-2/TRBV6-3
CASSPAQEGPWGYTF
>TRBV4-2
CASSQDGSGEGYF
>TRBV11-3
CASSLNPNEKLFF
>TRBV11-2
CASSGEVYLYNEQFF
>TRBV7-9
CASSPGLAGGSTDTQYF
>TRBV5-4
CASSQQGGGETQYF
>TRBV20-1
CSASRQETETQYF
>TRBV6-2/TRBV6-3
CASSQRLAVDLGDIQYF
>TRBV19
CASSPAFPGGQETQYF
>TRBV10-2
CASRGTSGSLSYNEQFF
>TRBV5-1
CASSPLASGAANTGELFF